This TCR beta chain was recorded in a study of blood T cell repertoires in COVID-19. Study summary: Some COVID-19 samples were acute and others convalescent; all came from the United States, Italy and Spain. Nucleic acid was either cDNA or gDNA, and it came from T cells, B-cell-depleted T cells, or PBMCs.

Trimming cost V 4 bases and J 5 bases; bases outside gene matches: 10. The CDR3 spans 18 residues. The germline CDR1 and CDR2 sequences are MNHEY and SMNVEV (reference sequence). As originally analysed: From reference gene primer amplification, estimates of nucleated cell counts were derived. Sequenced by immunoSEQ multiplex PCR; TCRdb stores in-frame clones only, minus some. The DNA was the basis for D and trimming; V, J and clone size are from that table. The sample lists 110,000 to 150,000 clones, approximately 79% occurring once. The table lists this clone with a count of one. The clonotype was recovered from a man aged 50-59 years with active or convalescent COVID-19. The chain couples TRBV27 to TRBJ2-5; 16 bases are shared with TRBD2. The sequenced material came from peripheral blood. CDR3 coding DNA: TGTGCCAGCAGTTCTCTCCCGGGACTAGCGGGAGGGAGGGAGACCCAGTACTTC. This encodes CASSSLPGLAGGRETQYF.